The clone carrying this T cell receptor beta chain was recorded a few times. Its target is unknown. TCRdb reprocessed the 5' RACE reads via MiXCR and lists one record per CDR3 protein. The sample has approximately 430,000 distinct CDR3 sequences, 20% to 30% seen once. CDR1 DFQATT and CDR2 SNEGSKA come from the germline V gene (reference sequence). V was pared by 2 bases and J by 10 bases, with 18 bases between. This CDR3 has 15 amino acids. This sample is part of a study of T-cell memory formation after mild COVID-19. Study-wide points: Of the contracting clones, CD4+ ones lay mainly in CM and EM, and CD8+ ones in EMRA. Clones that contracted from day 15 to 85 were balanced CD4/CD8, while later expanders leaned CD4+. Specificity for SARS-CoV-2 was not confirmed among the second-wave clones peaking on day 37.

This TCR derives from an adult woman who had mild COVID-19 (a few samples of this study predate the infection). Cell type and time point are not known. Sequencing was carried out using PBMCs or a T cell subset sorted from them (not recorded which). The chain has TRBV20-1 and TRBJ1-6; tentatively, D is TRBD1 (5 bases). The CDR3 nucleotides are TGCAGTGCTAGACTCCCGGCAGGGTCTACCTCACCCCTCCACTTT. Its protein product is CSARLPAGSTSPLHF.